Listed here are 8 T cell receptor beta chains from one sample, sequenced in a study of blood T cell repertoires in COVID-19. Generated by immunoSEQ multiplex PCR, the TCRdb table keeps only in-frame clones and is missing some. The sample includes under 150,000 clones, approximately 88% seen only once; the top ten take 28%. Material for sequencing was peripheral blood. These receptors were taken from a human donor in a cohort sampled during active COVID-19.

The CDR3 sequence is CASRGTSGGAYNEQFF. The CDR3 DNA follows: TGTGCCAGCAGGGGGACTAGCGGGGGGGCCTACAATGAGCAGTTCTTC. V is TRBV3-1 (or the pseudogene TRBV3-2) and J is TRBJ2-1, with 16 bases identical to TRBD2. Germline-derived CDR1 and CDR2 are LGHDT and YNNKEL (reference sequence). Trimming removed 6 bases from V and 2 bases from J; junction bases left unmatched: 1. The CDR3 runs to 16 residues.

The chain recombines TRBV27 with TRBJ1-2, with a weak D call TRBD1 (6 bases). The CDR3 totals 13 residues. Between the trimmed V and J ends, which lost 2 bases and 4 bases, there was a span of 8 bases. Germline values: CDR1 MNHEY, CDR2 SMNVEV (reference sequence). In DNA, the CDR3 is TGTGCCAGCAGTTTAAGGGGGGGCTATGGCTACACCTTC. This sequence encodes CASSLRGGYGYTF.

This chain connects TRBV5-1 to TRBJ2-7, with a weak D call TRBD2 (5 bases). The germline CDR1 and CDR2 sequences are SGHRS and YFSETQ. This CDR3 comprises 13 residues. V dropped 3 bases and J dropped 5 bases, with 12 bases sitting between them. The CDR3 reads CASSSFDGNEQYF. CDR3 in DNA: TGCGCCAGCAGCTCCTTCGACGGGAACGAGCAGTACTTC.

The chain has TRBV30 and TRBJ2-5; D is perhaps TRBD1 (6 bases). In germline, CDR1 is GTSNPN, CDR2 SVGIG (reference sequence). The CDR3 contains 12 residues. Trimming took off 2 bases at V and 7 bases at J, with 11 bases between the two ends. The CDR3 DNA follows: TGTGCCTGGAGTCAGGGGCCGGGGACCCAGTACTTC. This translates into CAWSQGPGTQYF.

The rearrangement uses TRBV19 and TRBJ2-7, with 10 bases matching TRBD1. J was trimmed by 3 bases and V by 3 bases; bases with no gene match: 2. In germline, CDR1 is LNHDA, CDR2 SQIVND (reference sequence). The CDR3 extends over 14 amino acids. The CDR3 bases are TGTGCCAGTAGTATTCGGACAGGGGGCTACGAGCAGTACTTC. It codes for CASSIRTGGYEQYF.

The sample holds one count of this clone. The V call is TRBV6-6, the J call TRBJ1-2; 7 bases agree with TRBD1. This CDR3 spans 14 amino acids. The ends lost 0 bases at V and 8 bases at J; junction bases unmatched: 6. The V gene's germline CDR1 is MNHNY and CDR2 SVGAGI (reference sequence). In DNA, the CDR3 is TGTGCCAGCAGTTACTCGGAGGGGGCGTCGGGCTACACCTTC. Amino acids: CASSYSEGASGYTF.

The V gene is TRBV6-1, the J gene TRBJ2-2; D is ambiguous. The CDR3 is 12 residues long. V shed 3 bases and J shed 9 bases, with 8 bases lying between them. Germline CDR1 MNHNS, CDR2 SASEGT. The CDR3 loop reads CASSDLERELFF. CDR3 nucleotides: TGTGCCAGCAGTGATTTAGAGAGGGAGCTGTTTTTT.

The chain recombines TRBV29-1 with TRBJ2-3; 7 bases map to TRBD2. The CDR3 loop spans 14 amino acids. The V and J ends lost 2 bases and 2 bases, in that order; junction bases with no gene match: 4. Germline CDR1 is SQVTM and CDR2 is ANQGSEA. CDR3 sequence: CSVETGGITDTQYF. CDR3 nucleotides: TGCAGCGTTGAAACCGGGGGGATCACAGATACGCAGTATTTT.